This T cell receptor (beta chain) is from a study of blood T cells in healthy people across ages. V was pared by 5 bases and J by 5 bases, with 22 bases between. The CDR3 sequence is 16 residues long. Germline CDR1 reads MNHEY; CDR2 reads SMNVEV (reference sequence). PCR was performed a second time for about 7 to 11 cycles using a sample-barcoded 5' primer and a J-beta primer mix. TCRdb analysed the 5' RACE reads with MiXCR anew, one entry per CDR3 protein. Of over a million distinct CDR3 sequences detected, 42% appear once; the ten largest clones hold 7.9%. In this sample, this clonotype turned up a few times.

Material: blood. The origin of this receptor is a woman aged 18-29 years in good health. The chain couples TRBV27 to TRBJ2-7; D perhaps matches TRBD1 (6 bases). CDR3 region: CASSPQTPGDRDEQYF. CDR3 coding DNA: TGTGCCAGCAGTCCTCAAACCCCAGGGGATCGGGACGAGCAGTACTTC.